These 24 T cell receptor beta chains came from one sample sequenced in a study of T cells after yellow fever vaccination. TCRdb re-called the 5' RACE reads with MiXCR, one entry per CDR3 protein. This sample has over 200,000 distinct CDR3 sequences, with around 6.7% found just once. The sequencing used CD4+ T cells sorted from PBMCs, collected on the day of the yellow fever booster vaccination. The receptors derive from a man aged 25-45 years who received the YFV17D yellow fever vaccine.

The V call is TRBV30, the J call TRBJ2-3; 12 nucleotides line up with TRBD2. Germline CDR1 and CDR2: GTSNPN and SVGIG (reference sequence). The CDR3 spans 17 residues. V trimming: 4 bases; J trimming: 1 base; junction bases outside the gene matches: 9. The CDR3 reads CAWTGRWTSGGTDTQYF. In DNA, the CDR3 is TGTGCCTGGACCGGCAGATGGACTAGCGGGGGCACAGATACGCAGTATTTT.

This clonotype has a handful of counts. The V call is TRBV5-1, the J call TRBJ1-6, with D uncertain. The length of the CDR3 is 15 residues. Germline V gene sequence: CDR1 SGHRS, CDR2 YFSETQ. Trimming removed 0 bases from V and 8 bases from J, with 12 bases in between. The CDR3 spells CASSLAQKADSPLHF. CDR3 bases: TGCGCCAGCAGCTTGGCGCAAAAAGCCGATTCACCCCTCCACTTT.

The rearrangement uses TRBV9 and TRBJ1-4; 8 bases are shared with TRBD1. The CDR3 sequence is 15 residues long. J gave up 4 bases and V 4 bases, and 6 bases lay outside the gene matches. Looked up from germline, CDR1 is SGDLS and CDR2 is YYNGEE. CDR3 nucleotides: TGTGCCAGCAGCACCCAGGGGGCAGTTAATGAAAAACTGTTTTTT. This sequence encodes CASSTQGAVNEKLFF.

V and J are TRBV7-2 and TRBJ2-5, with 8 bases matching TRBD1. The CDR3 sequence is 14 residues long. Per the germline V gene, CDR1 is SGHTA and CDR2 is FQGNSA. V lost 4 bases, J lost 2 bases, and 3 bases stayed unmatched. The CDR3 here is CASSSQGVQETQYF. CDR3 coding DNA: TGTGCCAGCAGCTCACAGGGGGTACAAGAGACCCAGTACTTC.

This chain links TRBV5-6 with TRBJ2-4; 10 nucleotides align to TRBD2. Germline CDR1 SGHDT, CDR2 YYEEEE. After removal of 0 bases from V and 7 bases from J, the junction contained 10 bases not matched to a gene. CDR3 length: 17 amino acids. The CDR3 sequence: CASSLDTAGGPRNIQYF. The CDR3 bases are TGTGCCAGCAGCTTGGACACAGCGGGAGGGCCGAGGAACATTCAGTACTTC.

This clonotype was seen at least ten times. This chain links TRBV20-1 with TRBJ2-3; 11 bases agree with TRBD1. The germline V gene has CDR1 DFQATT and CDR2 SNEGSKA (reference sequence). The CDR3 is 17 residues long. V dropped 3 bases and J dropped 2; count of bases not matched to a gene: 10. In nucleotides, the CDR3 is TGCAGTGCTAGGATTCCTCGGACAGGGGGCTTCACAGATACGCAGTATTTT. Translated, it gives CSARIPRTGGFTDTQYF.

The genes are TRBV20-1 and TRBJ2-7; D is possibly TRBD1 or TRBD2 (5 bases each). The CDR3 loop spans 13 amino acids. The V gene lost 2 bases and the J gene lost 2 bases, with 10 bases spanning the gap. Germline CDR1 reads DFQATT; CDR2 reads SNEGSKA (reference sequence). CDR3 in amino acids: CSARRGEPYEQYF. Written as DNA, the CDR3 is TGCAGTGCTAGAAGAGGGGAACCCTACGAGCAGTACTTC.

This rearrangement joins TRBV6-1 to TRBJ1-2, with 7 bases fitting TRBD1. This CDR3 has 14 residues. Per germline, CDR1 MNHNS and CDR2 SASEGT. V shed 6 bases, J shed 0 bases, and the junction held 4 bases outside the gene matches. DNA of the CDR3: TGTGCCAGCAGGAGGGACAGTTCTAACTATGGCTACACCTTC. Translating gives CASRRDSSNYGYTF.

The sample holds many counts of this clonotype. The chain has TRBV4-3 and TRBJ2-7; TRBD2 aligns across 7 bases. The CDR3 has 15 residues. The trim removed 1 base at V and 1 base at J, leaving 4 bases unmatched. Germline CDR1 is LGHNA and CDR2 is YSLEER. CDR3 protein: CASSQGSSGSYEQYF. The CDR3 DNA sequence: TGCGCCAGCAGCCAAGGGTCTAGCGGTTCCTACGAGCAGTACTTC.

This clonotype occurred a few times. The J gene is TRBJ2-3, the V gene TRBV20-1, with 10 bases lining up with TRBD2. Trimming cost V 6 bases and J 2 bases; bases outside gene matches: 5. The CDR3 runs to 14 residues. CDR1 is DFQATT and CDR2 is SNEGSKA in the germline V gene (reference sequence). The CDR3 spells CSANSGRTTDTQYF. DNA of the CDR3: TGCAGTGCGAATAGCGGGAGGACCACAGATACGCAGTATTTT.

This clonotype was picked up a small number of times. The CDR3 DNA is TGTGCCAGCAGCCCACAGGGGGCAAATGGCTCACCCCTCCACTTT. The encoded protein is CASSPQGANGSPLHF. The genes are TRBV7-2 and TRBJ1-6; TRBD1 matches 9 bases. V lost 5 bases to trimming and J lost 10 bases; unmatched junction nucleotides: 9. The CDR3 has 15 amino acids. Looked up from germline, CDR1 is SGHTA and CDR2 is FQGNSA.

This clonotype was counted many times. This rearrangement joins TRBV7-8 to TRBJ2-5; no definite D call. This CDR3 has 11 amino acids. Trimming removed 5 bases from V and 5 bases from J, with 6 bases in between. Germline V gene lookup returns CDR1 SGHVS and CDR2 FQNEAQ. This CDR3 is CASSMQETQYF. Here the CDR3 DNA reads TGTGCCAGCAGCATGCAGGAGACCCAGTACTTC.

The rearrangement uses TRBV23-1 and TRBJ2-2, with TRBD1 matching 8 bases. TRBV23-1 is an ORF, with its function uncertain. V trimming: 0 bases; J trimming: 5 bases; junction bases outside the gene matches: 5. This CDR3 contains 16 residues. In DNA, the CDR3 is TGCGCCAGCAGTCAATCCTGGACAGGGTGGACCGGGGAGCTGTTTTTT. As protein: CASSQSWTGWTGELFF.

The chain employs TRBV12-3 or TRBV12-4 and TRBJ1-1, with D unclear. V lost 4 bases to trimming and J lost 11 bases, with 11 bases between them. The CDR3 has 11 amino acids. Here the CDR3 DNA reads TGTGCCAGCAGTTCGGTTTTGGGTGCTTTCTTT. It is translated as CASSSVLGAFF.

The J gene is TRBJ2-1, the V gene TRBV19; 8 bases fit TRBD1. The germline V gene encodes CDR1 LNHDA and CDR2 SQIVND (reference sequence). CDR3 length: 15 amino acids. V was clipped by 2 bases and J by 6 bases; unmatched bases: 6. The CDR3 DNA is TGTGCCAGTAGTATATTCGGACAGGGTTCCAATGAGCAGTTCTTC. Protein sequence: CASSIFGQGSNEQFF.

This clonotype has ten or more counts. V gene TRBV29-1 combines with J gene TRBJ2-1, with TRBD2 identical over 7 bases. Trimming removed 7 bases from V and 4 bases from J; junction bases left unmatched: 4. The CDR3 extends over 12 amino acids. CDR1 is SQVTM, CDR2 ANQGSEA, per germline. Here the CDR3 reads CSGGGQYNEQFF. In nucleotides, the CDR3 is TGCAGCGGCGGGGGTCAATACAATGAGCAGTTCTTC.

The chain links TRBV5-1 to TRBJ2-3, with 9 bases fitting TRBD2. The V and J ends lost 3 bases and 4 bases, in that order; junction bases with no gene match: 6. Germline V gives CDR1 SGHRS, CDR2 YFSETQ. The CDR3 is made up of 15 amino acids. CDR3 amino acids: CASSYGGRDPDTQYF. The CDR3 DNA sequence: TGCGCCAGCAGCTACGGCGGGAGGGATCCAGATACGCAGTATTTT.

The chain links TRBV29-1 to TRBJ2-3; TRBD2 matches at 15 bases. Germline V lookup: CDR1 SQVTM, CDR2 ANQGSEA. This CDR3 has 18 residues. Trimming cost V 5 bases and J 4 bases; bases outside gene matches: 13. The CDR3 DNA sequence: TGCAGCGTTCAAGGGACTAGCGGGAGGACCACAGGGGCAGATACGCAGTATTTT. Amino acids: CSVQGTSGRTTGADTQYF.

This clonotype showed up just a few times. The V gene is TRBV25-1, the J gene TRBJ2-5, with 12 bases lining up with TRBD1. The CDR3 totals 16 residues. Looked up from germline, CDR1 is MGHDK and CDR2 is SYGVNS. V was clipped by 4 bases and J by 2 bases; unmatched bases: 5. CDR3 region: CASSALGQGAQETQYF. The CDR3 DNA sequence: TGTGCCAGCAGTGCCCTGGGACAGGGGGCTCAAGAGACCCAGTACTTC.

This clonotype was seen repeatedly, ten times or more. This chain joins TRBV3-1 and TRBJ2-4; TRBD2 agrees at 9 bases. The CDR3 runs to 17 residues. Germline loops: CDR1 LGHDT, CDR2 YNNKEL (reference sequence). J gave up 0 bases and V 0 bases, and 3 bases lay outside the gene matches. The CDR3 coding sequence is TGTGCCAGCAGCCAAGACCCTAGCGGGACAGCCAAAAACATTCAGTACTTC. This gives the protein CASSQDPSGTAKNIQYF.

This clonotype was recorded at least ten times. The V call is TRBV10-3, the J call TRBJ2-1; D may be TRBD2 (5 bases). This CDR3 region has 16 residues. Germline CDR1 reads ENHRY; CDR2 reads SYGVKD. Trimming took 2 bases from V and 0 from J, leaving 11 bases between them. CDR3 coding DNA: TGTGCCATCAGTGAGACCCGGGGAAGCTCCTACAATGAGCAGTTCTTC. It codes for CAISETRGSSYNEQFF.

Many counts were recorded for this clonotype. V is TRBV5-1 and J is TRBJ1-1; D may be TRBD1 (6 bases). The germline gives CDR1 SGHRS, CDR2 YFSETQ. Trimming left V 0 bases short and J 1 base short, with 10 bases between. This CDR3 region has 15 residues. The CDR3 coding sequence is TGCGCCAGCAGCTTGGAGGCCAGGGGGAACACTGAAGCTTTCTTT. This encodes CASSLEARGNTEAFF.

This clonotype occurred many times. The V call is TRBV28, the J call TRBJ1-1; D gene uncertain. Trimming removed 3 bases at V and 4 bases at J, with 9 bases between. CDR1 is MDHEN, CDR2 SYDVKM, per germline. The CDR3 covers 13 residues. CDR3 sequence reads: CASSLIGSTEAFF. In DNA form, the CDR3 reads TGTGCCAGCAGTTTGATCGGTAGCACTGAAGCTTTCTTT.

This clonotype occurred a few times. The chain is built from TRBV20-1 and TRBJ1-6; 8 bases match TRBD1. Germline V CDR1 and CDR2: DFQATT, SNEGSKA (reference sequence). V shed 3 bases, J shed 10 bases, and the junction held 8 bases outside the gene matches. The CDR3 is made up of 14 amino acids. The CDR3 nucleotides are TGCAGTGCTAGTGGGAACAGGGGGAGATCACCCCTCCACTTT. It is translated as CSASGNRGRSPLHF.